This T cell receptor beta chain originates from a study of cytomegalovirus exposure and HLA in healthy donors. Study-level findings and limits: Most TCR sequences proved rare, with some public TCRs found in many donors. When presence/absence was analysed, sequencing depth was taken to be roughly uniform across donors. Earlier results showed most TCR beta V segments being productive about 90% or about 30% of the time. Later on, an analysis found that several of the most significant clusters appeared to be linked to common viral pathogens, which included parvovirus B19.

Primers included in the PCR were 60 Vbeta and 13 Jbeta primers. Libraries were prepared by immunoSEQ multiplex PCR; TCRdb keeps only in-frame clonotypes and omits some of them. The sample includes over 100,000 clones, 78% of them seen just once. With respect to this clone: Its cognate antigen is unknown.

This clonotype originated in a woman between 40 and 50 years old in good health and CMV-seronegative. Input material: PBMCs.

CDR3 sequence reads: CASSLPTSASNTGELFF. CDR3 bases: TGTGCCAGCAGTTTACCGACTAGCGCCTCGAACACCGGGGAGCTGTTTTTT. The genes are TRBV28 and TRBJ2-2; TRBD2 agrees at 8 bases. The CDR3 has 17 residues. Germline-derived CDR1 and CDR2 are MDHEN and SYDVKM. V shed 2 bases, J shed 0 bases, and the junction held 5 bases outside the gene matches.